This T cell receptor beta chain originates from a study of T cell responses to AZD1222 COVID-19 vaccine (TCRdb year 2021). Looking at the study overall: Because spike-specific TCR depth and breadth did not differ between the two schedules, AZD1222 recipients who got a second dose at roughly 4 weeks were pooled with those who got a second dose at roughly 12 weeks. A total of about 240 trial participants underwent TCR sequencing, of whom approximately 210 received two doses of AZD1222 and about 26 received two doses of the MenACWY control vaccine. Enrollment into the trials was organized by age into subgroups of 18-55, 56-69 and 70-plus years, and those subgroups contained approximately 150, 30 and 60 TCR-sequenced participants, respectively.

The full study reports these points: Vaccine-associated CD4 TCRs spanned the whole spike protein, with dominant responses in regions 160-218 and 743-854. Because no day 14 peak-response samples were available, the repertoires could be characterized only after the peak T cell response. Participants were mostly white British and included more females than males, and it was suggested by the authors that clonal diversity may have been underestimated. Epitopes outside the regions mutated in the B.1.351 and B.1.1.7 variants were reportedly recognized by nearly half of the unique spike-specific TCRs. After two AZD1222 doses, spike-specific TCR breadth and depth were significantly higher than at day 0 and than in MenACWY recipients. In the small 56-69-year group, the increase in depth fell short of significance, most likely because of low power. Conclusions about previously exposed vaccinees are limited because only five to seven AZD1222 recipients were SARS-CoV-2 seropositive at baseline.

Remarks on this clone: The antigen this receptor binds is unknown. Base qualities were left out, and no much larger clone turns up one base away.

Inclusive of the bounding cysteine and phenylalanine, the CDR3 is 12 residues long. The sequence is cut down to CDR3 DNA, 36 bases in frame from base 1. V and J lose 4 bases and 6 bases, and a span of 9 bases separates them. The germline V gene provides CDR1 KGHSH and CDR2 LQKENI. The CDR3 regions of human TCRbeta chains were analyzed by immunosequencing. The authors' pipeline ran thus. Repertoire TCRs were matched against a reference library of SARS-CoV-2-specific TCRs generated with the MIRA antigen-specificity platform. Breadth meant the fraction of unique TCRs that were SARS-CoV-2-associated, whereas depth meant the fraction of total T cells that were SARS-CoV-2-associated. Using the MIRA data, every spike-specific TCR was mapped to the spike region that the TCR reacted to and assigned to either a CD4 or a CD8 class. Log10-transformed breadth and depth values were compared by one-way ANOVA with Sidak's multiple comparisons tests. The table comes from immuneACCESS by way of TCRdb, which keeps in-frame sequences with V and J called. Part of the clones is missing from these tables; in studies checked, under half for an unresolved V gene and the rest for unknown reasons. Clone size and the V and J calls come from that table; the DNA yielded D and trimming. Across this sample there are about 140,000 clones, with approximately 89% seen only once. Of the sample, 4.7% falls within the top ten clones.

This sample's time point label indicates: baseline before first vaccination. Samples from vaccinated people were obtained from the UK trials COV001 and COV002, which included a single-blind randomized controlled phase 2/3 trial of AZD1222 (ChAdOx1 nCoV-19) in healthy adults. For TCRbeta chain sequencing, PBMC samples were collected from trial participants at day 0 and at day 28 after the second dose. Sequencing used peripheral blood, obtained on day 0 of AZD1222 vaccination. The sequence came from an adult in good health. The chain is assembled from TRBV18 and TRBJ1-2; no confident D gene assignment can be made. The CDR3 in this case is CASSLTMDGYTF. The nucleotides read TGTGCCAGCTCACTTACGATGGATGGCTACACCTTC.